These 18 T cell receptor beta chains originate from one sample sequenced in a study of T-cell memory formation after mild COVID-19. TCRdb itself ran the 5' RACE reads through MiXCR, one entry per CDR3 protein. This sample has roughly 150,000 distinct CDR3 sequences; about 14% occur once, and the top ten carry 13% to 15%. The source material was PBMCs or a T cell subset sorted from them (not recorded which). These receptors all stem from an adult woman who had mild COVID-19 (a few samples of this study predate the infection). Cell type and time point are not known.

The chain couples TRBV11-2 to TRBJ1-1; TRBD1 aligns across 10 bases. The CDR3 has 15 residues. The germline gives CDR1 SGHAT, CDR2 FQNNGV. V lost 3 bases to trimming and J lost 4 bases; unmatched junction nucleotides: 5. The CDR3 nucleotides read TGTGCCAGCAGCTTTACCGGGACAGGGGCCACTGAAGCTTTCTTT. This codes for CASSFTGTGATEAFF.

The chain combines TRBV6-5 with TRBJ2-5; maybe TRBD2 (6 bases). The CDR3 consists of 15 residues. The germline gives CDR1 MNHEY, CDR2 SVGAGI. Deletions cut 0 bases from V and 5 bases from J, with 13 bases between. The CDR3 nucleotides read TGTGCCAGCAGTTACTCGAGCGGGCGGGGTGAGACCCAGTACTTC. Its protein product is CASSYSSGRGETQYF.

The V and J genes are TRBV9 and TRBJ2-1; a possible D gene is TRBD2 (6 bases). The CDR3 length is 14 residues. Germline assignment: CDR1 SGDLS and CDR2 YYNGEE. The V and J ends lost 0 bases and 8 bases respectively, with 12 bases between them. Here the CDR3 reads CASSVAGAVDEQFF. Here the CDR3 DNA reads TGTGCCAGCAGCGTAGCGGGAGCAGTCGATGAGCAGTTCTTC.

The rearrangement uses TRBV25-1 and TRBJ1-5; D unclear. V was cut by 2 bases and J by 7 bases, with 12 bases left in between. This CDR3 spans 14 amino acids. The germline V gene encodes CDR1 MGHDK and CDR2 SYGVNS. The CDR3 DNA follows: TGTGCCAGCAGTGAAGACGGGGAGTTACAGCCCCAGCATTTT. Translating gives CASSEDGELQPQHF.

This clonotype was seen many times. The chain recombines TRBV7-8 with TRBJ2-3; D remains unclear. CDR3 size: 13 residues. Germline-derived CDR1 and CDR2 are SGHVS and FQNEAQ. The V gene lost 5 bases and the J gene lost 2 bases, with 8 bases spanning the gap. The CDR3 here is CASSRTVTDTQYF. CDR3 coding DNA: TGTGCCAGCAGCCGCACGGTCACAGATACGCAGTATTTT.

This clonotype was seen a handful of times. The chain carries TRBV24-1 and TRBJ2-2; TRBD2 is a possible D gene (7 bases). Trimming stripped 9 bases from V and 7 bases from J, with 17 bases between. Germline V gene lookup returns CDR1 KGHDR and CDR2 SFDVKD. The CDR3 has 14 residues. CDR3 in amino acids: CATHTGGQRGELFF. Written as DNA, the CDR3 is TGTGCCACCCATACCGGGGGGCAGCGCGGGGAGCTGTTTTTT.

The rearrangement links TRBV24-1 to TRBJ2-1; no clear D. Germline V gene lookup returns CDR1 KGHDR and CDR2 SFDVKD. The CDR3 spans 12 residues. Between the trimmed V and J ends, which lost 3 bases and 8 bases, there was a span of 7 bases. The DNA of the CDR3 is TGTGCCACCAGTGATCTACGCCATGAGCAGTTCTTC. Encoded protein: CATSDLRHEQFF.

This clonotype was picked up a small number of times. The genes are TRBV23-1 and TRBJ1-2, with D unclear. TRBV23-1 is flagged as an ORF with uncertain function. V was trimmed by 0 bases and J by 4 bases, leaving 9 bases between them. The CDR3 runs 14 residues. CDR3 loop: CASSQSNECYGYTF. The CDR3 nucleotides read TGCGCCAGCAGTCAATCGAATGAGTGCTATGGCTACACCTTC.

This clonotype has just a few counts. The chain carries TRBV7-9 and TRBJ2-1, with TRBD2 identical over 9 bases. Germline CDR1 reads SEHNR; CDR2 reads FQNEAQ (reference sequence). This CDR3 spans 16 amino acids. J gave up 6 bases and V 2 bases, and 8 bases lay outside the gene matches. Here the CDR3 DNA reads TGTGCCAGCAGCTTAACAGCGGGAGGACCTCCCAATGAGCAGTTCTTC. Translating gives CASSLTAGGPPNEQFF.

The V gene is TRBV7-9, the J gene TRBJ2-2; the match to TRBD2 covers 11 bases. The CDR3 spans 18 residues. Germline V gives CDR1 SEHNR, CDR2 FQNEAQ (reference sequence). With 3 bases clipped from V and 2 bases from J, the junction kept 8 bases outside the gene matches. Here the CDR3 reads CASSFAVRLAGNTGELFF. The CDR3 DNA reads TGTGCCAGCAGCTTCGCCGTCCGACTAGCGGGAAACACCGGGGAGCTGTTTTTT. The full variable domain, with the rest looked up from reference TRBV7-9 and TRBJ2-2, is DTGVSQNPRHKITKRGQNVTFRCDPISEHNRLYWYRQTLGQGPEFLTYFQNEAQLEKSRLLSDRFSAERPKGSFSTLEIQRTEQGDSAMYLCASSFAVRLAGNTGELFFGEGSRLTVL.

V gene TRBV19 combines with J gene TRBJ1-5; D unresolved. Per the germline V gene, CDR1 is LNHDA and CDR2 is SQIVND (reference sequence). The CDR3 runs 12 residues. V lost 5 bases to trimming and J lost 7 bases, with 9 bases between them. The CDR3 loop reads CASSVSRQPQHF. The CDR3, as DNA: TGTGCCAGTAGTGTGAGTAGGCAGCCCCAGCATTTT.

This chain joins TRBV10-3 and TRBJ1-1; a possible D gene is TRBD1 (5 bases). The length of the CDR3 is 14 residues. Germline values: CDR1 ENHRY, CDR2 SYGVKD. V was shortened by 2 bases and J by 3 bases, with 10 bases between the two germline ends. The CDR3 region is CAISEQGWYTEAFF. The DNA of the CDR3 is TGTGCCATCAGTGAGCAGGGTTGGTACACTGAAGCTTTCTTT.

This clonotype was detected a few times. CDR3 loop: CSVEDRGGIPDTQYF. CDR3 DNA: TGCAGCGTTGAAGATCGTGGGGGCATTCCAGATACGCAGTATTTT. The V and J genes are TRBV29-1 and TRBJ2-3, with TRBD1 as a possible D gene (6 bases). Looked up from germline, CDR1 is SQVTM and CDR2 is ANQGSEA. The CDR3 has 15 residues. Trimming left V 0 bases short and J 4 bases short, with 14 bases between.

This clonotype was found many times. The gene calls are TRBV30 and TRBJ2-1; D remains unclear. The length of the CDR3 is 13 residues. Germline CDR1 is GTSNPN and CDR2 is SVGIG (reference sequence). Trimming took 5 bases from V and 3 from J, leaving 11 bases between them. DNA of the CDR3: TGTGCCTGGTCCATAGGTATCTACAATGAGCAGTTCTTC. It specifies CAWSIGIYNEQFF.

This clonotype was found a few times. This rearrangement joins TRBV20-1 to TRBJ2-2; TRBD2 agrees at 7 bases. From germline, CDR1 is DFQATT and CDR2 SNEGSKA (reference sequence). J was trimmed by 2 bases and V by 3 bases; bases with no gene match: 3. The CDR3 is 14 residues long. CDR3 in amino acids: CSASREGNTGELFF. The CDR3 coding sequence is TGCAGTGCTAGCAGGGAGGGAAACACCGGGGAGCTGTTTTTT.

This clonotype was counted a few times. The chain recombines TRBV4-1 with TRBJ2-3; 11 bases map to TRBD1. Trimming removed 4 bases from V and 5 bases from J; junction bases left unmatched: 8. This CDR3 contains 16 residues. Germline CDR1 is MGHRA and CDR2 is YSYEKL. The CDR3 is CASSRGQGAFLDTQYF. As DNA, the CDR3 is TGCGCCAGCAGCCGCGGACAGGGGGCGTTCTTAGATACGCAGTATTTT.

This clonotype occurred a few times. V usage is TRBV12-3 or TRBV12-4 and J usage is TRBJ2-5; D is possibly TRBD2 (6 bases). Trimming cost V 6 bases and J 5 bases, with 13 bases left between them. The CDR3 runs to 13 residues. The DNA for the CDR3 is TGTGCCAGCAGCGGGGGAGTTGCGGAGACCCAGTACTTC. Its translation: CASSGGVAETQYF.

This chain joins TRBV19 and TRBJ2-7; D is tentatively TRBD1 or TRBD2 (6 bases each). V was clipped by 3 bases and J by 5 bases, with 14 bases between them. Germline CDR1 and CDR2: LNHDA and SQIVND (reference sequence). The CDR3 is 14 residues long. The CDR3 coding sequence is TGTGCCAGTAGTATGCCCGGGGGCTTGAACGAGCAGTACTTC. This translates into CASSMPGGLNEQYF.